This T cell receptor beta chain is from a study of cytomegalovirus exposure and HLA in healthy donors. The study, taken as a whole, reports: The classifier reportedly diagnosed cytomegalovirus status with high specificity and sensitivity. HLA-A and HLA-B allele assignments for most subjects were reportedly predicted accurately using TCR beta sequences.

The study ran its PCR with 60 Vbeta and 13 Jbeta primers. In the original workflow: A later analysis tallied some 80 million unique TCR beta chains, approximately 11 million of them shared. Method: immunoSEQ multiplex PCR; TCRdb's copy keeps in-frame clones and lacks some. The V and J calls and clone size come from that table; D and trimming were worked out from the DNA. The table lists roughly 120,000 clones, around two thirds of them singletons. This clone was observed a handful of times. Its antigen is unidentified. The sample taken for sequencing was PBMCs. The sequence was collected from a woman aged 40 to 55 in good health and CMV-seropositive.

The chain's CDR3 is CASSLDAAGGDTQYF. The DNA for the CDR3 is TGCGCCAGCAGCTTGGATGCAGCGGGGGGAGATACGCAGTATTTT. This chain connects TRBV5-1 to TRBJ2-3; 9 positions match TRBD2. The V gene end was trimmed by 0 bases and the J gene end by 5 bases; junction bases not matched to a gene: 4. Germline-derived CDR1 and CDR2 are SGHRS and YFSETQ. The CDR3 extends over 15 amino acids.